This is a list of T cell receptor beta chains from one sample in a study of CD8 T cells in ankylosing spondylitis. Each CDR3 protein is one row after TCRdb ran MiXCR on the 5' RACE reads. The sample lists approximately 110,000 distinct CDR3 sequences, around 24% occurring once. The specimen was synovial fluid, either unsorted or a sorted T cell fraction (not recorded which). The receptor source for this set is a male donor with ankylosing spondylitis. The CDR3 runs from the conserved cysteine through the conserved F or W. A D gene is named only where the DNA matches it firmly. Some rows have no size entry. The others give once, few or many, or a class for an expanded clone.

13	-	TRBJ1-1	TRBV5-1	few	CASSLGAESSAFF	TGCGCCAGCAGCCTTGGAGCCGAATCATCAGCTTTCTTT
12	-	TRBJ2-5	TRBV29-1	few	CSGELAEETQYF	TGCAGCGGGGAGTTAGCAGAAGAGACCCAGTACTTC
14	-	TRBJ2-1	TRBV12-3/TRBV12-4	few	CASSAQGSDSEQFF	TGTGCCAGCAGTGCCCAAGGGTCAGATAGTGAGCAGTTCTTC
17	TRBD1	TRBJ1-1	TRBV18	-	CASSPMDRDSFYTEAFF	TGTGCCAGCTCACCAATGGACAGGGACTCTTTCTACACTGAAGCTTTCTTT
15	-	TRBJ2-3	TRBV12-3/TRBV12-4	few	CASSFLRGQSDTQYF	TGTGCCAGCAGTTTTTTGAGGGGTCAGTCAGATACGCAGTATTTT
19	-	TRBJ2-1	TRBV12-3/TRBV12-4	-	CASSYNALLASGLYNEQFF	TGTGCCAGCAGTTACAACGCCCTTCTGGCCAGCGGGCTTTACAATGAGCAGTTCTTC
14	TRBD2	TRBJ2-1	TRBV12-3/TRBV12-4	-	CASSFRTSGDEQFF	TGTGCCAGCAGTTTCCGGACTAGCGGGGATGAGCAGTTCTTC
18	TRBD2	TRBJ2-2	TRBV24-1	few	CATSDLRLAGAVTGELFF	TGTGCCACCAGTGATTTGCGACTAGCGGGAGCGGTCACCGGGGAGCTGTTTTTT
16	TRBD1	TRBJ1-2	TRBV18	-	CASSPDGQGRVYGYTF	TGTGCCAGCTCACCAGATGGACAGGGGAGAGTCTATGGCTACACCTTC
15	TRBD1	TRBJ2-5	TRBV7-9	-	CASSLRQGGEETQYF	TGTGCCAGCAGCTTAAGACAGGGTGGTGAAGAGACCCAGTACTTC
16	-	TRBJ2-6	TRBV3-1	-	CASSQIVISGANVLTF	TGTGCCAGCAGCCAAATCGTGATCTCTGGGGCCAACGTCCTGACTTTC
15	TRBD1	TRBJ2-1	TRBV12-3/TRBV12-4	-	CASSHFGTGFNEQFF	TGTGCCAGCAGCCATTTCGGGACAGGGTTTAATGAGCAGTTCTTC
16	-	TRBJ2-3	TRBV30	-	CAWSVYARPDTNTQYF	TGTGCCTGGAGTGTATATGCCCGCCCCGACACGAATACGCAGTATTTT
14	-	TRBJ2-5	TRBV20-1	-	CSAIGRVRQETQYF	TGCAGTGCCATTGGACGGGTACGCCAAGAGACCCAGTACTTC
11	-	TRBJ1-2	TRBV12-3/TRBV12-4	-	CASKKRGGYTF	TGTGCCAGCAAAAAACGGGGTGGCTACACCTTC
14	TRBD1	TRBJ1-1	TRBV15	many	CATSRDRGLPEAFF	TGTGCCACCAGCAGAGACAGGGGGCTCCCTGAAGCTTTCTTT
16	TRBD2	TRBJ2-3	TRBV10-3	few	CATASTSGRPADTQYF	TGTGCCACGGCCTCGACTAGCGGGAGGCCAGCAGATACGCAGTATTTT
13	-	TRBJ2-2	TRBV18	once	CASSPRNTGELFF	TGTGCCAGCTCACCAAGGAACACCGGGGAGCTGTTTTTT
15	-	TRBJ2-5	TRBV5-1	-	CASSQHGGLGETQYF	TGCGCCAGCAGCCAACACGGGGGCTTGGGGGAGACCCAGTACTTC
12	-	TRBJ1-1	TRBV20-1	many	CSARVRDTEAFF	TGCAGTGCTAGAGTGCGGGACACTGAAGCTTTCTTT
13	-	TRBJ1-1	TRBV5-1	-	CASSLGSGTEAFF	TGCGCCAGCAGCTTGGGGTCGGGCACTGAAGCTTTCTTT